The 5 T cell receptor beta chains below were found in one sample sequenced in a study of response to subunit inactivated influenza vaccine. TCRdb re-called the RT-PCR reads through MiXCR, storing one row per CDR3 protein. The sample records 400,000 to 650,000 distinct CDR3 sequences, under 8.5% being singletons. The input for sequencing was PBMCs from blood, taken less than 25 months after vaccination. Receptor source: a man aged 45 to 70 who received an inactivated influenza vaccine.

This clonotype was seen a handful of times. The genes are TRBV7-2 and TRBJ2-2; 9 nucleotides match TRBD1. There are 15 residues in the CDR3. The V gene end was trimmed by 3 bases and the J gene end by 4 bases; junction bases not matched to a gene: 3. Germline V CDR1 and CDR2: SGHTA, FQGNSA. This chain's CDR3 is CASSFATGGTGELFF. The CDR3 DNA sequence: TGTGCCAGCAGCTTCGCGACAGGGGGCACCGGGGAGCTGTTTTTT.

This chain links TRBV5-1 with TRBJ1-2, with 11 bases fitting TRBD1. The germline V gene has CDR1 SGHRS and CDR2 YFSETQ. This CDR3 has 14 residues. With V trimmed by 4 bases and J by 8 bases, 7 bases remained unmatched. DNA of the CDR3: TGCGCCAGCAGCCCCGGACAGGGGGCGTGGGGCTACACCTTC. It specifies CASSPGQGAWGYTF.

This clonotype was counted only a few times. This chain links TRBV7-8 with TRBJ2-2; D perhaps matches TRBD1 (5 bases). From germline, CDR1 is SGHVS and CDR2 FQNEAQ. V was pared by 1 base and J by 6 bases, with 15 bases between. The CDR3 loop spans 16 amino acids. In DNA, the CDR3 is TGTGCCAGCAGCTTAGTCCCGTTTGGCAGGGCCGGGGAGCTGTTTTTT. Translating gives CASSLVPFGRAGELFF.

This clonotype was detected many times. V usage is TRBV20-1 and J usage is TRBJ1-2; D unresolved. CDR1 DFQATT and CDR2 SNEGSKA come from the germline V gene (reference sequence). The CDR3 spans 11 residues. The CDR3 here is CSTLGGSGYTF. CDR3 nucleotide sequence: TGCAGCACCCTTGGAGGGAGCGGCTACACCTTC.

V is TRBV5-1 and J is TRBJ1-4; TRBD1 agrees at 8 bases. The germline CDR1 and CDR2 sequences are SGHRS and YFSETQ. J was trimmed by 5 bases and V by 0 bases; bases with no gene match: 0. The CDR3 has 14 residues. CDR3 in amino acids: CASSLGDRNEKLFF. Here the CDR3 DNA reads TGCGCCAGCAGCTTGGGGGACAGGAATGAAAAACTGTTTTTT. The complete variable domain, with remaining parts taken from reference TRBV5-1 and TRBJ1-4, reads KAGVTQTPRYLIKTRGQQVTLSCSPISGHRSVSWYQQTPGQGLQFLFEYFSETQRNKGNFPGRFSGRQFSNSRSEMNVSTLELGDSALYLCASSLGDRNEKLFFGSGTQLSVL.